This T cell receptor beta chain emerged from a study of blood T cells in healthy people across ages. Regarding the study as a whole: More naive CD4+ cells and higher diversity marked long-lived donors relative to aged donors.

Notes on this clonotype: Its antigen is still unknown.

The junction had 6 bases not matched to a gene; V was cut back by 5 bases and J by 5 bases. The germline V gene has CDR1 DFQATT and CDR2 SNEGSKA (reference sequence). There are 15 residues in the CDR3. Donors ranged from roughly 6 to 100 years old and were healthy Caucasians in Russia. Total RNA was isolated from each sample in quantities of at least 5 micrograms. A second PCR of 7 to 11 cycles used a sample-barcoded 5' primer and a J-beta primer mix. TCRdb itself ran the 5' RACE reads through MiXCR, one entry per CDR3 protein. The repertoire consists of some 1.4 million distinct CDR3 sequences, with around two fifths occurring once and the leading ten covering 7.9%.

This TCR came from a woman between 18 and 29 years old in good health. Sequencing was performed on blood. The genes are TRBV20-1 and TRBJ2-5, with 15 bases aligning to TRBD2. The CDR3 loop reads CSAAGTSGRSETQYF. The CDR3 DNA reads TGCAGTGCTGCCGGGACTAGCGGGAGGTCCGAGACCCAGTACTTC.